The 13 T cell receptor beta chains given below trace back to one sample, sequenced in a study of blood T cell repertoires in COVID-19. Sequencing was performed with immunoSEQ multiplex PCR; in TCRdb, only in-frame clones are kept and a portion is missing. The sample contains 55,000 to 90,000 clones, around 85% of which appear only once. Sequencing was performed on peripheral blood. The receptor set was obtained from a woman older than 75 with active or convalescent COVID-19.

V and J are TRBV5-6 and TRBJ2-5; the D gene is possibly TRBD1 (6 bases). Germline V gives CDR1 SGHDT, CDR2 YYEEEE. The CDR3 is 15 amino acids. Trimming stripped 4 bases from V and 1 base from J, with 14 bases between. In nucleotides, the CDR3 is TGTGCCAGCAGCCTCGTTCCCAGGGGCCAAGAGACCCAGTACTTC. It specifies CASSLVPRGQETQYF. The entire variable domain, with the rest obtained from reference TRBV5-6 and TRBJ2-5, is as follows: DAGVTQSPTHLIKTRGQQVTLRCSPKSGHDTVSWYQQALGQGPQFIFQYYEEEERQRGNFPDRFSGHQFPNYSSELNVNALLLGDSALYLCASSLVPRGQETQYFGPGTRLLVL.

The chain carries TRBV21-1 and TRBJ2-3; the DNA was not used to check the table's D call, TRBD1. TRBV21-1 is classified as a pseudogene. The CDR3 spans 15 residues. The CDR3 region is CASSRGQGLTDTQYF. The CDR3 nucleotides are TGTGCCAGCAGCAGGGGACAGGGTTTGACAGATACGCAGTATTTT.

This chain joins TRBV11-2 and TRBJ2-5, with D maybe TRBD2 (5 bases). The ends were cut back, 2 bases at V and 3 bases at J, with 13 bases in the middle. The length of the CDR3 is 15 residues. Germline loops: CDR1 SGHAT, CDR2 FQNNGV. Written as DNA, the CDR3 is TGTGCCAGCAGCTTATATGGTAGCGAAAAAGAGACCCAGTACTTC. The encoded protein is CASSLYGSEKETQYF.

The gene calls are TRBV6-5 and TRBJ1-5; maybe TRBD1 (6 bases). CDR3 length: 15 amino acids. CDR1 and CDR2 from the germline V gene are MNHEY and SVGAGI. The CDR3 sequence is CEGGGPLEGNQPQHF. The CDR3 nucleotides read TGTGAGGGGGGGGGACCCCTCGAGGGCAATCAGCCCCAGCATTTT.

The table lists this clone with a few counts. V is TRBV9 and J is TRBJ1-2; no firm D call. The CDR3 loop spans 14 amino acids. Trimming took 1 base from V and 4 from J, leaving 11 bases between them. CDR1 is SGDLS, CDR2 YYNGEE, per germline. CDR3 sequence: CASSVSPDTYGYTF. In DNA form, the CDR3 reads TGTGCCAGCAGCGTAAGTCCAGATACCTATGGCTACACCTTC.

This rearrangement joins TRBV2 to TRBJ1-2; possibly TRBD1 for D (6 bases). The CDR3 contains 13 residues. The germline CDR1 and CDR2 sequences are SNHLY and FYNNEI. Trimming shortened V by 6 bases and J by 7 bases, and 15 bases separated the two germline ends. CDR3 nucleotide sequence: TGTGCCAGCAGCCTACAGGGAAAAAGTGGCTACACCTTC. Protein sequence: CASSLQGKSGYTF. The variable domain in full, completed from reference TRBV2 and TRBJ1-2, reads EPEVTQTPSHQVTQMGQEVILRCVPISNHLYFYWYRQILGQKVEFLVSFYNNEISEKSEIFDDQFSVERPDGSNFTLKIRSTKLEDSAMYFCASSLQGKSGYTFGSGTRLTVV.

The rearrangement joins TRBV2 to TRBJ1-1; TRBD1 aligns across 11 bases. J gave up 1 base and V 6 bases, and 16 bases lay outside the gene matches. This CDR3 comprises 19 residues. From germline, CDR1 is SNHLY and CDR2 FYNNEI. The CDR3 spells CASRGPSRTGGRENTEAFF. In DNA form, the CDR3 reads TGTGCCAGCAGGGGGCCCTCGAGGACAGGGGGCCGGGAGAACACTGAAGCTTTCTTT. The complete variable domain, with remaining parts taken from reference TRBV2 and TRBJ1-1, reads EPEVTQTPSHQVTQMGQEVILRCVPISNHLYFYWYRQILGQKVEFLVSFYNNEISEKSEIFDDQFSVERPDGSNFTLKIRSTKLEDSAMYFCASRGPSRTGGRENTEAFFGQGTRLTVV.

The V gene is TRBV5-6, the J gene TRBJ2-1; 7 bases are shared with TRBD1. The ends lost 7 bases at V and 8 bases at J; junction bases unmatched: 18. Per germline, CDR1 SGHDT and CDR2 YYEEEE. This CDR3 region has 16 residues. CDR3 bases: TGTGCCAGCGGCACCCCGGCGACAGGGCTGGAGGATGAGCAGTTCTTC. Encoded protein: CASGTPATGLEDEQFF.

This chain connects TRBV4-3 to TRBJ1-1; no firm D call. V lost 3 bases and J 7 bases, leaving 12 bases between the germline ends. Germline-derived CDR1 and CDR2 are LGHNA and YSLEER. This CDR3 region has 13 residues. CDR3 sequence (DNA): TGCGCCAGCAGCCATCCACCTGGCCATGAAGCTTTCTTT. It encodes CASSHPPGHEAFF.

This rearrangement joins TRBV5-5 to TRBJ1-5; D might be TRBD1 (5 bases). Germline assignment: CDR1 SGHKS and CDR2 YYEKEE (reference sequence). With 1 base removed from V and 4 bases from J, the gap between germline ends came to 21 bases. The CDR3 spans 18 residues. The CDR3 DNA reads TGTGCCAGCAGCTTGAAGGGTCCGGGACGGAGGGTAAATCAGCCCCAGCATTTT. Translation gives CASSLKGPGRRVNQPQHF.

The V and J genes are TRBV30 and TRBJ2-1; 8 bases agree with TRBD2. There are 14 residues in the CDR3. From germline, CDR1 is GTSNPN and CDR2 SVGIG (reference sequence). Trimming at V came to 7 bases and at J to 0 bases, leaving 5 bases not matched to a gene. The CDR3 here is CASGGAGSYNEQFF. CDR3 DNA sequence: TGTGCCTCGGGGGGGGCGGGCTCCTACAATGAGCAGTTCTTC.

This chain connects TRBV10-3 to TRBJ2-1; D remains unclear. Germline-derived CDR1 and CDR2 are ENHRY and SYGVKD. The CDR3 runs 13 residues. Between the trimmed V and J ends, which lost 3 bases and 4 bases, there was a span of 7 bases. CDR3 amino acids: CAISDTDYNEQFF. The CDR3 bases are TGTGCCATCAGTGATACTGATTACAATGAGCAGTTCTTC.

The rearrangement joins TRBV7-9 to TRBJ1-2; a weak D match, TRBD1 (6 bases). With 5 bases removed from V and 7 bases from J, the gap between germline ends came to 14 bases. The germline CDR1 and CDR2 sequences are SEHNR and FQNEAQ (reference sequence). This CDR3 has 13 residues. The CDR3: CASSRAGASGYTF. CDR3 in DNA: TGTGCCAGCAGCCGTGCGGGGGCGTCTGGCTACACCTTC.